This is a list of T cell receptor beta chains from one sample in a study of T cell changes during pregnancy in multiple sclerosis. TCRdb keeps only in-frame clones here, not all; method: immunoSEQ multiplex PCR. The sample carries around 110,000 clones, roughly nine tenths recorded once. Sample: peripheral blood, taken in the third trimester of pregnancy. These receptors all stem from a female donor with multiple sclerosis, enrolled in a pregnancy study. Both conserved end residues are part of each CDR3. Each record gives: V gene, clone size, J gene, D gene, CDR3 DNA, CDR3 protein. D genes are given only for firm matches. Clone size appears in some rows only: once, few, many, or a class for an expanded clone.

v_call: TRBV7-2
clone_size: -
j_call: TRBJ1-1
d_call: -
cdr3_nt: TGTGCCAGCAGCTTAGCCGGGACAACTAAGAACACTGAAGCTTTCTTT
cdr3_aa: CASSLAGTTKNTEAFF

v_call: TRBV11-2
clone_size: -
j_call: TRBJ2-3
d_call: -
cdr3_nt: TGTGCCAGCAGCTTAGTCACGGGGGGCACAGATACGCAGTATTTT
cdr3_aa: CASSLVTGGTDTQYF

v_call: TRBV30
clone_size: -
j_call: TRBJ2-3
d_call: TRBD1
cdr3_nt: TGTGCCTGGAACACCCAGGGGGCAGATACGCAGTATTTT
cdr3_aa: CAWNTQGADTQYF

v_call: TRBV20-1
clone_size: -
j_call: TRBJ2-5
d_call: -
cdr3_nt: TGCAGTGCTCCCACAGGGGAGACCCAGTACTTC
cdr3_aa: CSAPTGETQYF

v_call: TRBV6-1
clone_size: -
j_call: TRBJ1-5
d_call: -
cdr3_nt: TGTGCCAGCAACCAGGGAGGGCTTCCCCAGCATTTT
cdr3_aa: CASNQGGLPQHF

v_call: TRBV11-2
clone_size: -
j_call: TRBJ2-5
d_call: -
cdr3_nt: TGTGCCAGCATCCGCATGAGGCCGGGTCAAGAGACCCAGTACTTC
cdr3_aa: CASIRMRPGQETQYF

v_call: TRBV7-2
clone_size: -
j_call: TRBJ1-4
d_call: TRBD1
cdr3_nt: TGTGCCAGCAGCTTAGTGATGGCAGGGGGCAATGAAAAACTGTTTTTT
cdr3_aa: CASSLVMAGGNEKLFF

v_call: TRBV5-1
clone_size: -
j_call: TRBJ2-7
d_call: TRBD1
cdr3_nt: TGCGCCAGCAGTTACACCGGGACAGGGGGAACCGAGCAGTACTTC
cdr3_aa: CASSYTGTGGTEQYF

v_call: TRBV30
clone_size: -
j_call: TRBJ2-6
d_call: TRBD1
cdr3_nt: TGTGCCTGGGCAGGGGGTCGGGCTGGGGCCAACGTCCTGACTTTC
cdr3_aa: CAWAGGRAGANVLTF

v_call: TRBV5-1
clone_size: once
j_call: TRBJ2-2
d_call: -
cdr3_nt: TGCGCCAGCAGCTTCCGCGACGGGGAGCTGTTTTTT
cdr3_aa: CASSFRDGELFF

v_call: TRBV19
clone_size: -
j_call: TRBJ1-1
d_call: TRBD1
cdr3_nt: TGTGCCAGTGGCTCCCGGACAGGGAGCACTGAAGCTTTCTTT
cdr3_aa: CASGSRTGSTEAFF

v_call: TRBV28
clone_size: once
j_call: TRBJ2-7
d_call: TRBD1
cdr3_nt: TGTGCCAGCAGTATCAGGGGGCGAGGTGCCGAGCAGTACTTC
cdr3_aa: CASSIRGRGAEQYF

v_call: TRBV5-4
clone_size: -
j_call: TRBJ2-3
d_call: TRBD2
cdr3_nt: TGTGCCAGCAGCTCCGCTTCCGGCGGGAGAAGCACAGATACGCAGTATTTT
cdr3_aa: CASSSASGGRSTDTQYF

v_call: TRBV7-2
clone_size: few
j_call: TRBJ1-6
d_call: TRBD1
cdr3_nt: TGTGCCAGCAGCATCCCCCGATCCGGGACAGGGAGAGGTAATTCACCCCTCCACTTT
cdr3_aa: CASSIPRSGTGRGNSPLHF

v_call: TRBV5-1
clone_size: -
j_call: TRBJ1-3
d_call: -
cdr3_nt: TGCGCCAGCAGCCGGGAGGCTTCTGGAAACACCATATATTTT
cdr3_aa: CASSREASGNTIYF

v_call: TRBV4-2
clone_size: -
j_call: TRBJ2-2
d_call: -
cdr3_nt: TGTGCCAGCAGCAGGCCAAGGAACGGCGGCGGGGAGCTGTTTTTT
cdr3_aa: CASSRPRNGGGELFF

v_call: TRBV28
clone_size: -
j_call: TRBJ1-3
d_call: -
cdr3_nt: TGTGCCAGCAGGTCCGGGGGGTACTCTGGAAACACCATATATTTT
cdr3_aa: CASRSGGYSGNTIYF

v_call: TRBV9
clone_size: -
j_call: TRBJ1-2
d_call: TRBD1
cdr3_nt: TGTGCCAGCAGCCATCCCCGGGGACAGGGCCACTATGGCTACACCTTC
cdr3_aa: CASSHPRGQGHYGYTF

v_call: TRBV5-6
clone_size: -
j_call: TRBJ2-1
d_call: TRBD2
cdr3_nt: TGTGCCAGCAGCTTGGAGTCTAGCGGGGCCTACAATGAGCAGTTCTTC
cdr3_aa: CASSLESSGAYNEQFF

v_call: TRBV9
clone_size: -
j_call: TRBJ1-1
d_call: -
cdr3_nt: TGTGCCAGCAGCGATAAAAGGGGGGGGCGCAGCACTGAAGCTTTCTTT
cdr3_aa: CASSDKRGGRSTEAFF

v_call: TRBV6-6
clone_size: -
j_call: TRBJ1-2
d_call: TRBD1
cdr3_nt: TGTGCCAGCACCCAGGGACAGGGGGCGTATGGCTACACCTTC
cdr3_aa: CASTQGQGAYGYTF

v_call: TRBV7-9
clone_size: -
j_call: TRBJ2-1
d_call: TRBD2
cdr3_nt: TGTGCCAGCAGCGGGACTAGCGGGAGAGGGTTGGAGCAGTTCTTC
cdr3_aa: CASSGTSGRGLEQFF

v_call: TRBV4-1
clone_size: once
j_call: TRBJ2-3
d_call: -
cdr3_nt: TGCGCCAGCAGCCAAGGGACTCTTACAGATACGCAGTATTTT
cdr3_aa: CASSQGTLTDTQYF

v_call: TRBV5-4
clone_size: -
j_call: TRBJ1-4
d_call: -
cdr3_nt: TGTGCCAGCAGTTGGAGGGGGGGACATGAAAAACTGTTTTTT
cdr3_aa: CASSWRGGHEKLFF

v_call: TRBV5-4
clone_size: -
j_call: TRBJ2-7
d_call: TRBD2
cdr3_nt: TGTGCCAGCAGCGCTTCCCTGGGACTAGCGGCCTACGAGCAGTACTTC
cdr3_aa: CASSASLGLAAYEQYF

v_call: TRBV5-4
clone_size: -
j_call: TRBJ2-3
d_call: TRBD1
cdr3_nt: TGTGCCAGCAGCCTGGGACAGGGGATTACAGATACGCAGTATTTT
cdr3_aa: CASSLGQGITDTQYF

v_call: TRBV7-2
clone_size: -
j_call: TRBJ1-2
d_call: -
cdr3_nt: TGTGCCAGCAGCTTCAAGGCGGGAAGAGCGGGCTACACCTTC
cdr3_aa: CASSFKAGRAGYTF

v_call: TRBV6-5
clone_size: -
j_call: TRBJ2-7
d_call: -
cdr3_nt: TGTGCCAGCAGCACAATAGGGGGAGGGGCCTACGAGCAGTACTTC
cdr3_aa: CASSTIGGGAYEQYF

v_call: TRBV7-9
clone_size: -
j_call: TRBJ2-1
d_call: -
cdr3_nt: TGTGCCAGCACCCCATGGGGAGAGAGCTCCTACAATGAGCAGTTCTTC
cdr3_aa: CASTPWGESSYNEQFF

v_call: TRBV18
clone_size: -
j_call: TRBJ1-6
d_call: -
cdr3_nt: TGTGCCAGCTCACAGGAGGCGAGGGGGAGCTCCTATAATTCACCCCTCCACTTT
cdr3_aa: CASSQEARGSSYNSPLHF

v_call: TRBV7-2
clone_size: -
j_call: TRBJ2-3
d_call: -
cdr3_nt: TGTGCCAGCAGCCGATTAAGCGGGAGCACAGATACGCAGTATTTT
cdr3_aa: CASSRLSGSTDTQYF

v_call: TRBV5-1
clone_size: few
j_call: TRBJ2-6
d_call: TRBD1
cdr3_nt: TGCGCCAGCAGCTGGACAGGGGGAGGAGGGGCCAACGTCCTGACTTTC
cdr3_aa: CASSWTGGGGANVLTF

v_call: TRBV28
clone_size: once
j_call: TRBJ2-7
d_call: -
cdr3_nt: TGTGCCAGCAGTTTAAGGGGAAACTACGAGCAGTACTTC
cdr3_aa: CASSLRGNYEQYF

v_call: TRBV13
clone_size: -
j_call: TRBJ2-5
d_call: TRBD2
cdr3_nt: TGTGCCAGCAGCTTAAGGGCTAGCGGGGGGTACGAAGAGACCCAGTACTTC
cdr3_aa: CASSLRASGGYEETQYF

v_call: TRBV5-1
clone_size: -
j_call: TRBJ2-2
d_call: TRBD2
cdr3_nt: TGCGCCAGCAGCACTAGCGGGAGGTTGAGGTCCGGGGAGCTGTTTTTT
cdr3_aa: CASSTSGRLRSGELFF

v_call: TRBV30
clone_size: -
j_call: TRBJ1-1
d_call: -
cdr3_nt: TGTGCCTGGAGTGGGCAGGGTGGGACTGAAGCTTTCTTT
cdr3_aa: CAWSGQGGTEAFF

v_call: TRBV10-3
clone_size: -
j_call: TRBJ1-1
d_call: TRBD1
cdr3_nt: TGTGCCATCAGGACAGGGGGCTCGAACACTGAAGCTTTCTTT
cdr3_aa: CAIRTGGSNTEAFF

v_call: TRBV7-3
clone_size: -
j_call: TRBJ2-5
d_call: TRBD2
cdr3_nt: TGTGCCAGCAGCCAAGGACTAGCGGGGGGATCGCGGGAGACCCAGTACTTC
cdr3_aa: CASSQGLAGGSRETQYF

v_call: TRBV28
clone_size: -
j_call: TRBJ2-7
d_call: -
cdr3_nt: TGTGCCAGCAGTCCCGGACTCGAGACCTACGAGCAGTACTTC
cdr3_aa: CASSPGLETYEQYF

v_call: TRBV2
clone_size: -
j_call: TRBJ2-3
d_call: TRBD2
cdr3_nt: TGTGCCAGCAGTGAACTAGCGGGAGTACCAGATACGCAGTATTTT
cdr3_aa: CASSELAGVPDTQYF

v_call: TRBV5-1
clone_size: -
j_call: TRBJ2-5
d_call: TRBD1
cdr3_nt: TGCGCCAGCAGCTTGAGGGGACAGGGGACTCCAGAGACCCAGTACTTC
cdr3_aa: CASSLRGQGTPETQYF

v_call: TRBV6-5
clone_size: -
j_call: TRBJ1-3
d_call: TRBD1
cdr3_nt: TGTGCCAGCAGTTACTCGGCGGGACAGGGGGGAAACACCATATATTTT
cdr3_aa: CASSYSAGQGGNTIYF

v_call: TRBV27
clone_size: -
j_call: TRBJ2-7
d_call: -
cdr3_nt: TGTGCCAGCAGTCTACAAGCCCTGACACCCACCTACGAGCAGTACTTC
cdr3_aa: CASSLQALTPTYEQYF

v_call: TRBV5-4
clone_size: -
j_call: TRBJ2-3
d_call: -
cdr3_nt: TGTGCCAGCAGTTCCCCGGGGGGCTCAGATACGCAGTATTTT
cdr3_aa: CASSSPGGSDTQYF

v_call: TRBV27
clone_size: -
j_call: TRBJ1-4
d_call: TRBD1
cdr3_nt: TGTGCCAGCTCCTGGACAGGGAATGAAAAACTGTTTTTT
cdr3_aa: CASSWTGNEKLFF

v_call: TRBV5-1
clone_size: -
j_call: TRBJ2-2
d_call: -
cdr3_nt: TGCGCCAGCAGCTTGGTATCACTCAGGGGCGTTAAGACCGGGGAGCTGTTTTTT
cdr3_aa: CASSLVSLRGVKTGELFF

v_call: TRBV7-2
clone_size: -
j_call: TRBJ2-4
d_call: TRBD1
cdr3_nt: TGTGCCAGCAGCTTAGGACAGGGGGCGGGAAACATTCAGTACTTC
cdr3_aa: CASSLGQGAGNIQYF

v_call: TRBV27
clone_size: -
j_call: TRBJ1-6
d_call: -
cdr3_nt: TGTGCCAGCAGTCTGGAAACCCAGGGTTCACCCCTCCACTTT
cdr3_aa: CASSLETQGSPLHF

v_call: TRBV4-2
clone_size: -
j_call: TRBJ1-1
d_call: TRBD1
cdr3_nt: TGTGCCAGCAGCCAAGATTCTACAGGGGTGAACACTGAAGCTTTCTTT
cdr3_aa: CASSQDSTGVNTEAFF

v_call: TRBV27
clone_size: -
j_call: TRBJ2-2
d_call: TRBD2
cdr3_nt: TGTGCCAGCAGTTCACTTAGCGGGAGAGGGACCGGGGAGCTGTTTTTT
cdr3_aa: CASSSLSGRGTGELFF

v_call: TRBV6-1
clone_size: -
j_call: TRBJ2-2
d_call: -
cdr3_nt: TGTGCCAGCAGTGAATACGGGAGCACCGGGGAGCTGTTTTTT
cdr3_aa: CASSEYGSTGELFF

v_call: TRBV6-1
clone_size: once
j_call: TRBJ2-1
d_call: TRBD2
cdr3_nt: TGTGCCAGCAGTGAATTGACTAGCGGTTACAATGAGCAGTTCTTC
cdr3_aa: CASSELTSGYNEQFF

v_call: TRBV13
clone_size: -
j_call: TRBJ2-7
d_call: -
cdr3_nt: TGTGCCAGCAGCTTAGGGTCGGTAGGGAGGTCCGAGCAGTACTTC
cdr3_aa: CASSLGSVGRSEQYF